The 21 T cell receptor beta chains below come from one sample, sequenced in a study of blood T cell repertoires in COVID-19. Repertoires were generated with immunoSEQ multiplex PCR, while TCRdb's copy carries only in-frame clones and drops some. The table has about 270,000 clones, around nine tenths seen once. Source material: peripheral blood. These receptors all come from a man aged 40-49 years with active or convalescent COVID-19.

The J gene is TRBJ2-5, the V gene TRBV5-1, with D maybe TRBD1 (6 bases). Per the germline V gene, CDR1 is SGHRS and CDR2 is YFSETQ. V lost 5 bases, J lost 5 bases, and 19 bases lay in between. This CDR3 has 15 residues. The CDR3 spells CASRIGQSLGETQYF. In nucleotides, the CDR3 is TGCGCCAGCAGGATAGGACAGTCTCTGGGGGAGACCCAGTACTTC.

The genes are TRBV7-6 and TRBJ1-3; D is uncertain. CDR3 length: 12 amino acids. The ends were cut back, 5 bases at V and 4 bases at J, with 6 bases in the middle. Germline lookup yields CDR1 SGHVS and CDR2 FNYEAQ. CDR3 region: CASSTYGNTIYF. The DNA of the CDR3 is TGTGCCAGCAGCACCTACGGAAACACCATATATTTT.

This sequence joins TRBV28 and TRBJ2-3, with TRBD1 as a possible D gene (5 bases). The CDR3 has 14 residues. Trimming stripped 8 bases from V and 2 bases from J, with 14 bases between. CDR1 is MDHEN and CDR2 is SYDVKM in the germline V gene. Written as DNA, the CDR3 is TGTGCCAGCCTCGGACAAATCTCCACAGATACGCAGTATTTT. Protein product: CASLGQISTDTQYF.

V and J are TRBV27 and TRBJ2-3; 8 positions agree with TRBD1. This CDR3 spans 15 amino acids. The germline CDR1 and CDR2 sequences are MNHEY and SMNVEV (reference sequence). With 6 bases clipped from V and 3 bases from J, the junction kept 8 bases outside the gene matches. The CDR3 sequence is CASSPHRGTTDTQYF. The DNA of the CDR3 is TGTGCCAGCAGCCCCCACAGGGGGACTACAGATACGCAGTATTTT.

The chain is built from TRBV19 and TRBJ2-2; tentative D call: TRBD2 (6 bases). V dropped 3 bases and J dropped 5 bases, with 13 bases sitting between them. Germline CDR1 LNHDA, CDR2 SQIVND (reference sequence). The CDR3 runs 15 residues. CDR3: CASSIRGMGTGELFF. In DNA, the CDR3 is TGTGCCAGTAGTATTCGGGGGATGGGGACCGGGGAGCTGTTTTTT.

This clone came up once. The chain combines TRBV28 with TRBJ1-2, with D maybe TRBD1 (6 bases). This CDR3 is built from 13 residues. Looked up from germline, CDR1 is MDHEN and CDR2 is SYDVKM. With 2 bases removed from V and 4 bases from J, the gap between germline ends came to 8 bases. The CDR3 nucleotides are TGTGCCAGCAGTTTAAGGGGGACCTATGGCTACACCTTC. Its translation: CASSLRGTYGYTF.

J is TRBJ2-7 and V is TRBV21-1; the DNA was not used to check the table's D call, TRBD1. TRBV21-1 is a documented pseudogene. The CDR3 covers 15 residues. CDR3 bases: TGTGCCAGCAGCACCACCGGGACAAGTCTTCATGAGCAGTACTTC. The encoded protein is CASSTTGTSLHEQYF.

The chain couples TRBV6-5 to TRBJ1-1; TRBD1 is a possible D gene (6 bases). Trimming took 2 bases from V and 3 from J, leaving 13 bases between them. Germline lookup yields CDR1 MNHEY and CDR2 SVGAGI. The CDR3 totals 15 residues. This CDR3 reads CASSYLPTGHTEAFF. The CDR3 nucleotides are TGTGCCAGCAGTTACCTCCCTACAGGGCACACTGAAGCTTTCTTT.

The chain joins TRBV11-3 to TRBJ2-5; D is possibly TRBD2 (6 bases). Looked up from germline, CDR1 is SGHNT and CDR2 is YENEEA. CDR3 length: 14 amino acids. Trimming removed 1 base at V and 5 bases at J, with 11 bases between. The CDR3 sequence is CASSLGAGGETQYF. DNA of the CDR3: TGTGCCAGCAGCTTAGGGGCTGGGGGGGAGACCCAGTACTTC.

The rearrangement links TRBV10-1 to TRBJ2-2; D might be TRBD2 (5 bases). V lost 2 bases, J lost 2 bases, and 6 bases lay in between. The CDR3 runs to 14 residues. Germline assignment: CDR1 WNHNN and CDR2 SYGVQD (reference sequence). CDR3 DNA sequence: TGCGCCAGCAGTGAGGGGAGCAACACCGGGGAGCTGTTTTTT. This gives the protein CASSEGSNTGELFF.

This rearrangement joins TRBV5-5 to TRBJ1-4, with unresolved D. This CDR3 region has 17 residues. Germline CDR1 and CDR2: SGHKS and YYEKEE (reference sequence). The V end lost 3 bases, the J end lost 6 bases, and 21 bases lay between the germline ends. CDR3 in amino acids: CASSYPDSGEEDEKLFF. DNA for the CDR3: TGTGCCAGCAGCTACCCGGACTCGGGCGAGGAAGATGAAAAACTGTTTTTT.

The rearrangement joins TRBV5-1 to TRBJ2-7, with 9 positions matching TRBD2. V shed 0 bases, J shed 3 bases, and the junction held 4 bases outside the gene matches. CDR1 SGHRS and CDR2 YFSETQ come from the germline V gene. The length of the CDR3 is 15 residues. As DNA, the CDR3 is TGCGCCAGCAGCTTGGAGGTAGCGGGAGTCTACGAGCAGTACTTC. Its translation is CASSLEVAGVYEQYF.

This chain joins TRBV28 and TRBJ1-3, with TRBD1 matching 9 bases. Germline CDR1 and CDR2: MDHEN and SYDVKM. V was pared by 4 bases and J by 2 bases, with 0 bases of the junction left unmatched. The CDR3 is made up of 14 amino acids. CDR3 DNA: TGTGCCAGCAGTTGGACAGGGGCTGGAAACACCATATATTTT. Its protein product is CASSWTGAGNTIYF.

This rearrangement joins TRBV21-1 to TRBJ1-5; the table's D call of TRBD1 was not tested on the DNA. TRBV21-1 is deemed a pseudogene. The CDR3 runs 17 residues. This CDR3 reads CASSTSTGDNRNQPQHF. CDR3 sequence (DNA): TGTGCCAGCAGCACCTCTACAGGGGATAATAGAAATCAGCCCCAGCATTTT.

J is TRBJ2-3 and V is TRBV15; D gene ambiguous. Trimming took 1 base from V and 0 from J, leaving 14 bases between them. This CDR3 is built from 17 residues. CDR1 and CDR2 (germline): LNHNV, YYDKDF (reference sequence). CDR3 in DNA: TGTGCCACCAGCAGAGCCAGACTGGGTTCTAGCACAGATACGCAGTATTTT. As protein: CATSRARLGSSTDTQYF.

V is TRBV6-5 and J is TRBJ1-2, with D perhaps matching TRBD1 (5 bases). Germline CDR1 reads MNHEY; CDR2 reads SVGAGI. CDR3 size: 13 residues. The germline V and J ends were trimmed by 5 bases and 3 bases, with 10 bases remaining between them. The CDR3 reads CASSQGMDYGYTF. The CDR3 nucleotides read TGTGCCAGCAGTCAGGGAATGGACTATGGCTACACCTTC.

The DNA of the CDR3 is TGTGCCAGCAGCTTGATTCGGGGGACCGCCGACAATGAGCAGTTCTTC. It translates to CASSLIRGTADNEQFF. The rearrangement links TRBV5-8 to TRBJ2-1; D possibly corresponds to TRBD2 (6 bases). The CDR3 covers 16 residues. The V and J ends lost 1 base and 5 bases respectively, with 16 bases between them. From germline, CDR1 is SGHTS and CDR2 YDEGEE.

The chain uses TRBV29-1 and TRBJ2-7; D remains unclear. Germline lookup yields CDR1 SQVTM and CDR2 ANQGSEA. Trimming pared 4 bases from V and 2 bases from J, leaving 9 bases between. This CDR3 comprises 12 residues. CDR3 residues: CSVGNTTYEQYF. CDR3 nucleotide sequence: TGCAGCGTTGGTAACACAACCTACGAGCAGTACTTC.

The chain employs TRBV3-1 (or the pseudogene TRBV3-2) and TRBJ1-6; a possible D gene is TRBD1 (5 bases). Germline assignment: CDR1 LGHDT and CDR2 YNNKEL (reference sequence). V was cut by 6 bases and J by 8 bases, with 14 bases left in between. CDR3 size: 14 residues. The CDR3 spells CASSLQGEDSPLHF. The CDR3 DNA sequence: TGTGCCAGCAGTCTACAAGGGGAGGATTCACCCCTCCACTTT.

V usage is TRBV2 and J usage is TRBJ2-5; 7 nucleotides agree with TRBD1. Germline values: CDR1 SNHLY, CDR2 FYNNEI. V shed 7 bases, J shed 5 bases, and the junction held 7 bases outside the gene matches. The CDR3 is made up of 13 amino acids. The CDR3 region has the DNA TGTGCCAGCACGGAGGACAGGAGGGAGACCCAGTACTTC. This sequence encodes CASTEDRRETQYF.

V gene TRBV10-3 combines with J gene TRBJ1-6, with D uncertain. This CDR3 is 15 amino acids long. CDR1 and CDR2 from the germline V gene are ENHRY and SYGVKD. V was clipped by 0 bases and J by 14 bases, with 17 bases between them. CDR3 region: CAISESKTSGPSLHF. The CDR3 DNA reads TGTGCCATCAGTGAGTCGAAAACTTCTGGGCCCTCCCTCCACTTT.